This TCR beta chain appears in the sequencing data of a study of T cell repertoires in cytomegalovirus infection. Turning to the study itself: An indication of both CMV infection and matching HLA type came from public TCR beta signatures.

Study outcomes and limitations: The response measured ex vivo was dominated by TCR beta clonotypes (HLA-C-restricted and CMV-specific).

Comments on this clonotype: What it binds is unknown.

MiXCR, run by TCRdb on the reads, gives a single entry per CDR3 protein. The data contain under 300,000 distinct CDR3 sequences, around an eighth of them singletons. The V gene's germline CDR1 is DFQATT and CDR2 SNEGSKA (reference sequence). This CDR3 comprises 15 residues. Trimming at V came to 6 bases and at J to 1 base, leaving 9 bases not matched to a gene. This receptor was identified in a human donor in good health (CMV status not recorded). Some clones in this sample may be carry-over from other donors' samples. The chain has TRBV20-1 and TRBJ2-1; 7 nucleotides align to TRBD2. Input material: PBMCs. Here the CDR3 DNA reads TGCAGTGCCCACCCCCTAGCGGATTCCTACAATGAGCAGTTCTTC. Its protein is CSAHPLADSYNEQFF.